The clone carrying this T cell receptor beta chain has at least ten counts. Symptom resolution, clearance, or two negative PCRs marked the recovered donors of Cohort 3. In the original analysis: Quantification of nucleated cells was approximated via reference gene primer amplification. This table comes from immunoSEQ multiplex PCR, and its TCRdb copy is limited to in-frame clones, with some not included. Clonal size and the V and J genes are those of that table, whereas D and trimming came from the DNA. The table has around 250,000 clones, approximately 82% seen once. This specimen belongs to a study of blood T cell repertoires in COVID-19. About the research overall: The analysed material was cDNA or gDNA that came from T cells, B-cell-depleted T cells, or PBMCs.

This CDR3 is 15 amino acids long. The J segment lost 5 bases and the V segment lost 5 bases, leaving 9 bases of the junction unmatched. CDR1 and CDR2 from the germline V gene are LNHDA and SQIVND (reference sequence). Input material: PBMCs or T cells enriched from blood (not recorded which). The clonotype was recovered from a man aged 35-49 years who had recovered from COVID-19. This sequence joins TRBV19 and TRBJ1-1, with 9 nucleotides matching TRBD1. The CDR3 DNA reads TGTGCCAGTAGTTCCCATGGACAGGGGAAGACTGAAGCTTTCTTT. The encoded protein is CASSSHGQGKTEAFF.